This TCR beta chain was documented in a study of OX40 agonist ivuxolimab in advanced cancers. For the study at large: The dose-escalation cohort was roughly 83% male, with a mean age of around 54 years, ranging roughly 20 to 80.

From germline, CDR1 is SQVTM and CDR2 ANQGSEA. The CDR3 is 13 amino acids. Deletions cut 3 bases from V and 3 bases from J, with 10 bases between. The study, taken as a whole, reports: In the 0.1 to 3.0 mg/kg range, CD4+ and CD8+ blood T cells had expanded clonally by week 6.

As concerns this clone: Its antigen is currently unknown.

Peripheral blood came from all dose cohorts at three timepoints. Using immunoSEQ multiplex PCR, the repertoire was profiled, and TCRdb retains in-frame clones only, with some absent. The sample lists around 92,000 clones; around 92% were seen once. The clonotype originates from an adult with an advanced solid tumor such as melanoma, head and neck, liver or kidney cancer. The V and J genes are TRBV29-1 and TRBJ2-3, with D perhaps TRBD1 (5 bases). This material consisted of CD4+ or CD8+ T cells sorted from blood, taken in a trial of the OX40 agonist ivuxolimab. The CDR3 sequence is CSVDPRVTDTQYF. The CDR3 DNA sequence: TGCAGCGTTGACCCCAGGGTAACAGATACGCAGTATTTT.